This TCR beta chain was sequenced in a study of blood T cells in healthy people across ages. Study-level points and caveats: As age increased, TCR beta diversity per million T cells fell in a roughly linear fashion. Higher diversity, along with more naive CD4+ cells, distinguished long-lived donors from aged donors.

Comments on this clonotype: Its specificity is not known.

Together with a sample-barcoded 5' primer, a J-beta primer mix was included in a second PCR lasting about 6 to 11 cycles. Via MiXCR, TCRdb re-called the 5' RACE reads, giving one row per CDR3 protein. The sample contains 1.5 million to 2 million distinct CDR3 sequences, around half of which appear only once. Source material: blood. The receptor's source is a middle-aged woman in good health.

CDR3 nucleotides: TGTGCCAGCTCACCGACAGGACAGGGTTTAGGCGAGCAGTACTTC. It yields the protein CASSPTGQGLGEQYF. This sequence joins TRBV18 and TRBJ2-4; 8 bases line up with TRBD1. The end of the DNA fits TRBJ2-7 better, so the J call may be wrong. The CDR3 totals 15 residues. The germline V gene has CDR1 KGHSH and CDR2 LQKENI.